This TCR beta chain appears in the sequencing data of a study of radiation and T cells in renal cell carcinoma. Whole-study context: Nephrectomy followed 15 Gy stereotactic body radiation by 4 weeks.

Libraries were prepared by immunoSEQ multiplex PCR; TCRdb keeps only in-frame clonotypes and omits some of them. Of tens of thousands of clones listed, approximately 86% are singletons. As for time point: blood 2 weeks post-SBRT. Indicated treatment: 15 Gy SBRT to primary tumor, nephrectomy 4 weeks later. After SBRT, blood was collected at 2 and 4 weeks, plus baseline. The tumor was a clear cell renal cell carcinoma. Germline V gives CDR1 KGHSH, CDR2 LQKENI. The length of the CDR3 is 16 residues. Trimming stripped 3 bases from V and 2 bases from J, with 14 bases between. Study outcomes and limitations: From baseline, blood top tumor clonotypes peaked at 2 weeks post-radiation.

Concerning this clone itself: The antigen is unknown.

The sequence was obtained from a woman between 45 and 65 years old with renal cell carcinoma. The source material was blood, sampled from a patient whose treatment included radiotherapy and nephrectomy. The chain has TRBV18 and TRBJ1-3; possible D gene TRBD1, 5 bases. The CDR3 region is CASSPLVPGAGNTIYF. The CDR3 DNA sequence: TGTGCCAGCTCACCCCTTGTGCCGGGGGCTGGAAACACCATATATTTT.